The source of this T cell receptor (beta chain) is a study of control samples from healthy donors and cancer patients. Germline V lookup: CDR1 MNHEY, CDR2 SVGAGI. This CDR3 is 14 amino acids long. V dropped 2 bases and J dropped 2 bases, with 9 bases sitting between them. Here immunoSEQ multiplex PCR was the method, and the copy in TCRdb shows in-frame clones only, minus some. The top ten hold about 2.5% of the sample, which has 150,000 or so clones, roughly 90% seen once. The TCR comes from a man aged 40-55 years in good health. Source material: blood. The V call is TRBV6-5, the J call TRBJ1-1; the D gene is possibly TRBD1 (5 bases). The CDR3 coding sequence is TGTGCCAGCAGTTACCGGGGGGGAAACACTGAAGCTTTCTTT. Translation gives CASSYRGGNTEAFF.